Below, one T cell receptor (beta chain) is given with its context. TCRdb independently ran MiXCR on the RT-PCR reads; one entry per CDR3 protein. The data contain about 680,000 distinct CDR3 sequences, approximately 15% of them singletons. Germline V gene data show CDR1 as DFQATT and CDR2 as SNEGSKA (reference sequence). This CDR3 region has 12 residues. V was trimmed by 4 bases and J by 5 bases, leaving 10 bases between them. Sequencing input: memory CD4+ T cells from blood. The sequence was collected from a female donor in good health, serving as a healthy control. The rearrangement joins TRBV20-1 to TRBJ2-3; D might be TRBD2 (5 bases). As DNA, the CDR3 is TGCAGTGCTACTCTCGGGATAGATACGCAGTATTTT. Protein sequence: CSATLGIDTQYF.